The rows below give T cell receptor beta chains drawn from one sample of a study of control samples from healthy donors and cancer patients. The assay was immunoSEQ multiplex PCR, and TCRdb's table has in-frame clones only and misses some. Seen here are roughly 95,000 clones, about 90% observed once, and the top ten hold over 12%. Sequencing input: blood. These receptors came from a man under 40 in good health. CDR3s include the opening cysteine and the closing phenylalanine or tryptophan. A D gene is named only where the DNA matches it firmly. A clone size is listed for some rows: how often the clone was seen (once, few, many), or a class if it is expanded.

j_call,v_call,d_call,cdr3_length,clone_size,cdr3_aa,cdr3_nt
TRBJ2-3,TRBV6-4,.,16,.,CASSPSREYNTDTQYF,TGTGCCAGCAGCCCTTCCCGGGAGTATAACACAGATACGCAGTATTTT
TRBJ2-5,TRBV6-1,TRBD2,18,few,CASSDLGQTSGRKETQYF,TGTGCCAGCAGTGATTTAGGGCAAACCAGCGGGAGAAAAGAGACCCAGTACTTC
TRBJ1-5,TRBV27,.,13,.,CASSPGLGQPQHF,TGTGCCAGCAGTCCGGGACTGGGTCAGCCCCAGCATTTT
TRBJ1-3,TRBV4-1,.,18,.,CASSQDLSGRVKGNTIYF,TGCGCCAGCAGCCAAGATCTGAGTGGAAGGGTTAAAGGAAACACCATATATTTT
TRBJ2-3,TRBV7-2,.,14,.,CASSLRPSTDTQYF,TGTGCCAGCAGCTTAAGGCCTAGCACAGATACGCAGTATTTT
TRBJ2-1,TRBV13,TRBD2,17,.,CASSPYSGTSSLNEQFF,TGTGCCAGCAGCCCCTACTCCGGGACTAGCTCTCTCAATGAGCAGTTCTTC
TRBJ2-7,TRBV19,.,13,.,CASSRPEDYEQYF,TGTGCCAGTAGTAGGCCGGAAGACTACGAGCAGTACTTC
TRBJ2-1,TRBV9,TRBD1,15,.,CASSHSGTGVNEQFF,TGTGCCAGCAGCCATAGTGGGACAGGAGTTAATGAGCAGTTCTTC
TRBJ2-7,TRBV6-1,.,16,.,CASSEGGGRGKDEQYF,TGTGCCAGCAGTGAAGGGGGGGGCAGGGGGAAGGACGAGCAGTACTTC
TRBJ2-5,TRBV7-7,TRBD2,15,.,CASSKLAGPAETQYF,TGTGCCAGCAGCAAACTAGCGGGACCCGCGGAGACCCAGTACTTC
TRBJ1-1,TRBV3-1/TRBV3-2,TRBD1,16,.,CASSQSQGAMNTEAFF,TGTGCCAGCAGCCAATCACAGGGGGCAATGAACACTGAAGCTTTCTTT
TRBJ2-2,TRBV24-1,.,14,.,CATGRGPGTGELFF,TGTGCCACGGGGCGGGGCCCGGGCACCGGGGAGCTGTTTTTT
TRBJ1-1,TRBV9,.,13,.,CASSGLLNTEAFF,TGTGCCAGCAGCGGTCTACTGAACACTGAAGCTTTCTTT
TRBJ2-1,TRBV27,TRBD2,18,.,CASSLSARLAGGRFEQFF,TGTGCCAGCAGTTTATCGGCCAGACTAGCGGGAGGGCGGTTTGAGCAGTTCTTC
TRBJ1-2,TRBV7-2,TRBD1,12,.,CASSTTGSGYTF,TGTGCCAGCAGCACGACAGGGTCTGGCTACACCTTC
TRBJ1-6,TRBV5-8,.,15,.,CASSLLPGTHSPLHF,TGTGCCAGCAGCTTGCTCCCCGGGACGCATTCACCCCTCCACTTT
TRBJ1-3,TRBV14,TRBD1,16,.,CASSQARQGLGNTIYF,TGTGCCAGCAGCCAAGCCCGACAGGGTTTGGGAAACACCATATATTTT
TRBJ2-7,TRBV29-1,TRBD1,14,.,CSVETTQGVYEQYF,TGCAGCGTTGAAACTACTCAGGGGGTCTACGAGCAGTACTTC
TRBJ2-7,TRBV6-5,.,16,few,CASSYTFRRVSYEQYF,TGTGCCAGCAGTTACACCTTCCGGCGGGTCAGCTACGAGCAGTACTTC
TRBJ2-7,TRBV5-4,.,12,.,CASSHGTYEQYF,TGTGCCAGCAGCCACGGGACGTACGAGCAGTACTTC
TRBJ2-1,TRBV24-1,.,15,.,CATSDFDGRGDEQFF,TGTGCCACCAGTGATTTCGACGGGCGCGGGGACGAGCAGTTCTTC
TRBJ2-1,TRBV19,TRBD2,14,once,CASSGRAGYNEQFF,TGTGCCAGTAGCGGGAGGGCCGGTTACAATGAGCAGTTCTTC
TRBJ2-7,TRBV5-5,TRBD1,16,.,CASTRLPGQGAYEQYF,TGTGCCAGCACACGGCTCCCGGGACAGGGGGCATACGAGCAGTACTTC
TRBJ1-2,TRBV9,TRBD1,14,.,CASRKPGQGGGYTF,TGTGCCAGCAGGAAACCGGGACAGGGAGGTGGCTACACCTTC
TRBJ1-3,TRBV28,.,13,.,CASRGAERNTIYF,TGTGCCAGCAGGGGGGCCGAACGAAACACCATATATTTT
TRBJ2-3,TRBV5-4,TRBD2,15,.,CASSSTSGSTDTQYF,TGTGCCAGCAGCTCTACTAGCGGAAGCACAGATACGCAGTATTTT
TRBJ2-1,TRBV11-3,.,14,.,CASSRGRLGTEQFF,TGTGCCAGCAGCAGGGGAAGGTTAGGGACTGAGCAGTTCTTC
TRBJ1-2,TRBV6-1,.,17,.,CASSEVYRDPTNYGYTF,TGTGCCAGCAGTGAGGTTTACCGCGACCCTACTAACTATGGCTACACCTTC
TRBJ2-3,TRBV29-1,.,15,.,CSVESGWGRADTQYF,TGCAGCGTTGAAAGCGGGTGGGGCAGGGCAGATACGCAGTATTTT
TRBJ1-5,TRBV6-6,.,15,few,CASREGFYSNQPQHF,TGTGCCAGCAGGGAGGGGTTCTATAGCAATCAGCCCCAGCATTTT
TRBJ2-7,TRBV7-8,TRBD2,17,.,CASSRGTSGTISYEQYF,TGTGCCAGCAGCCGAGGGACTAGCGGCACAATCTCCTACGAGCAGTACTTC
TRBJ2-7,TRBV5-1,.,15,.,CASSLEAGSSYEQYF,TGCGCCAGCAGCTTAGAAGCCGGCAGCTCCTACGAGCAGTACTTC
TRBJ2-5,TRBV3-1/TRBV3-2,TRBD1,14,.,CASSQGDREETQYF,TGTGCCAGCAGCCAAGGGGACAGGGAAGAGACCCAGTACTTC
TRBJ2-3,TRBV7-2,.,13,.,CASSSTPTDTQYF,TGTGCCAGCAGCTCCACCCCCACAGATACGCAGTATTTT
TRBJ1-2,TRBV27,TRBD1,14,few,CASSLGQGNYGYTF,TGTGCCAGCAGTTTAGGACAGGGAAACTATGGCTACACCTTC
TRBJ2-7,TRBV7-8,.,13,.,CASRYSTSYEQYF,TGTGCCAGCAGATATAGTACCTCCTACGAGCAGTACTTC
TRBJ1-5,TRBV19,TRBD1,15,.,CASSPQGARGQPQHF,TGTGCCAGTAGTCCACAGGGGGCGCGGGGACAGCCCCAGCATTTT
TRBJ1-4,TRBV18,TRBD1,13,.,CASRSGQDEKLFF,TGTGCCAGCCGAAGTGGACAGGATGAAAAACTGTTTTTT
TRBJ1-1,TRBV14,.,15,few,CASSQVMVSATEAFF,TGTGCCAGCAGCCAAGTCATGGTGTCCGCCACTGAAGCTTTCTTT
TRBJ1-2,TRBV9,.,14,few,CASSVIGTRLGYTF,TGTGCCAGCAGCGTAATCGGGACAAGGCTTGGCTACACCTTC
TRBJ1-4,TRBV19,.,15,.,CASTPTGGPNEKLFF,TGTGCCAGTACCCCGACTGGGGGCCCTAATGAAAAACTGTTTTTT
TRBJ1-1,TRBV5-5,.,14,.,CASSLASTVTEAFF,TGTGCCAGCAGCTTGGCATCGACGGTCACTGAAGCTTTCTTT
TRBJ2-1,TRBV11-3,TRBD2,13,.,CASSLVSGSEQFF,TGTGCCAGCAGCCTCGTTAGCGGGAGTGAGCAGTTCTTC
TRBJ1-2,TRBV29-1,TRBD1,14,.,CSVRPGTGYYGYTF,TGCAGCGTCCGACCCGGGACAGGGTACTATGGCTACACCTTC
TRBJ1-2,TRBV7-3,.,13,.,CASSPKTNYGYTF,TGTGCCAGCAGCCCCAAGACGAACTATGGCTACACCTTC
TRBJ1-5,TRBV10-1,.,14,.,CASSDQGSNQPQHF,TGCGCCAGCAGTGATCAGGGTTCCAATCAGCCCCAGCATTTT
TRBJ2-2,TRBV10-1,TRBD1,13,.,CASSDGQAGELFF,TGCGCCAGCAGTGACGGACAGGCCGGGGAGCTGTTTTTT
TRBJ2-5,TRBV30,.,12,.,CAWRQEPGTQYF,TGTGCCTGGAGACAAGAGCCGGGGACCCAGTACTTC
TRBJ2-7,TRBV7-8,.,12,.,CASSLAGRQQYF,TGTGCCAGCAGCCTGGCGGGTAGACAGCAGTACTTC
TRBJ2-1,TRBV19,TRBD2,15,.,CASTPGASGRGEQFF,TGTGCCAGTACCCCCGGTGCTAGCGGGAGGGGTGAGCAGTTCTTC
TRBJ2-1,TRBV7-9,.,15,.,CASSRRGNIYNEQFF,TGTGCCAGCAGCCGCCGGGGCAACATCTACAATGAGCAGTTCTTC
TRBJ2-5,TRBV18,TRBD2,17,.,CASSPPGLARLQETQYF,TGTGCCAGCTCACCTCCGGGACTAGCGAGACTTCAAGAGACCCAGTACTTC
TRBJ2-2,TRBV6-2/TRBV6-3,.,14,once,CASSNGPNTGELFF,TGTGCCAGCAGTAACGGACCCAACACCGGGGAGCTGTTTTTT
TRBJ2-7,TRBV5-1,.,14,.,CASSLEVADYEQYF,TGCGCCAGCAGCTTGGAGGTAGCGGACTACGAGCAGTACTTC
TRBJ1-6,TRBV19,TRBD1,13,.,CASKQQGDSPLHF,TGTGCCAGTAAACAACAGGGGGACTCACCCCTCCACTTT
TRBJ2-7,TRBV19,TRBD2,20,.,CASQPRPGLMWGDMTYEQYF,TGTGCCAGCCAACCTCGACCGGGACTAATGTGGGGGGATATGACCTACGAGCAGTACTTC
TRBJ2-2,TRBV5-1,.,13,.,CASSFKPTGELFF,TGCGCCAGCAGCTTTAAGCCCACCGGGGAGCTGTTTTTT
TRBJ2-2,TRBV4-2,TRBD2,20,.,CASSQSRGLAGGLAAGELFF,TGTGCCAGCAGCCAATCACGGGGACTAGCGGGAGGGCTGGCCGCCGGGGAGCTGTTTTTT